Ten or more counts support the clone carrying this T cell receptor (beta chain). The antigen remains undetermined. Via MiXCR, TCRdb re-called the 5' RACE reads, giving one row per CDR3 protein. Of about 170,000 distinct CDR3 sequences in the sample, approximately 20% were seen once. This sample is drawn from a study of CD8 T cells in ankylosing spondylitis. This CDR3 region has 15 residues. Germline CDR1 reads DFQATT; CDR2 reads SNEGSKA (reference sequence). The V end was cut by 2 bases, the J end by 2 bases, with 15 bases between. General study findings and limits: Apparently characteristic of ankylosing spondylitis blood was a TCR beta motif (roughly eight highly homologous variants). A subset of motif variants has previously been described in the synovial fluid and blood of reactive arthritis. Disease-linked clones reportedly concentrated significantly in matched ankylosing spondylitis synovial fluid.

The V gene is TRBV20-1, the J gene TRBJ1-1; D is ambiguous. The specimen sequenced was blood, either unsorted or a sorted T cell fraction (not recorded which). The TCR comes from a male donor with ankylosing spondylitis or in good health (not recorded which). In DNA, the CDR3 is TGCAGTGCTAGACCCCGACTGAGACCCAACACTGAAGCTTTCTTT. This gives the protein CSARPRLRPNTEAFF.